This T cell receptor beta chain was identified in a study of early T cells in non-severe SARS-CoV-2 infection. This clonotype was recorded many times. The germline V and J ends were trimmed by 8 bases and 2 bases, with 17 bases remaining between them. This CDR3 has 15 amino acids. Per germline, CDR1 SGHVS and CDR2 FQNEAQ. Via MiXCR, TCRdb re-called the 5' RACE reads, giving one row per CDR3 protein. Of approximately 77,000 distinct CDR3 sequences detected, about an eighth appear once; the ten largest clones hold roughly 3.1%. The gene calls are TRBV7-8 and TRBJ2-3; D might be TRBD2 (5 bases). The sequence was collected from an adult who was a healthcare worker with PCR-confirmed SARS-CoV-2 infection or an uninfected control (not recorded which). The sequenced sample consisted of whole blood. As DNA, the CDR3 is TGTGCCAGCTGTTATTCAGCGACTATCACAGATACGCAGTATTTT. Its protein product is CASCYSATITDTQYF. Complete variable domain (other parts from reference TRBV7-8 and TRBJ2-3): GAGVSQSPRYKVAKRGQDVALRCDPISGHVSLFWYQQALGQGPEFLTYFQNEAQLDKSGLPSDRFFAERPEGSVSTLKIQRTQQEDSAVYLCASCYSATITDTQYFGPGTRLTVL.